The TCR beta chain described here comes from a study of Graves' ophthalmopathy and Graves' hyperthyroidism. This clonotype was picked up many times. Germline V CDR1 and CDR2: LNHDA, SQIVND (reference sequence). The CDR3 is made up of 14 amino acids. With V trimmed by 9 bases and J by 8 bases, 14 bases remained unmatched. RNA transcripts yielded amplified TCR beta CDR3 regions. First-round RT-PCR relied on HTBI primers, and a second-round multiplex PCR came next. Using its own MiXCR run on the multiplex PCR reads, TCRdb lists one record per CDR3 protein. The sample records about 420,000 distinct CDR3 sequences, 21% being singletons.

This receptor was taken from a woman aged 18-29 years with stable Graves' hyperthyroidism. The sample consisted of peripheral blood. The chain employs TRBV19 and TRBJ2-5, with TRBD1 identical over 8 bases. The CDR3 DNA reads TGTGCCAGCAGCCGGGACAGGTATTCGTTAACCCAGTACTTC. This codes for CASSRDRYSLTQYF.